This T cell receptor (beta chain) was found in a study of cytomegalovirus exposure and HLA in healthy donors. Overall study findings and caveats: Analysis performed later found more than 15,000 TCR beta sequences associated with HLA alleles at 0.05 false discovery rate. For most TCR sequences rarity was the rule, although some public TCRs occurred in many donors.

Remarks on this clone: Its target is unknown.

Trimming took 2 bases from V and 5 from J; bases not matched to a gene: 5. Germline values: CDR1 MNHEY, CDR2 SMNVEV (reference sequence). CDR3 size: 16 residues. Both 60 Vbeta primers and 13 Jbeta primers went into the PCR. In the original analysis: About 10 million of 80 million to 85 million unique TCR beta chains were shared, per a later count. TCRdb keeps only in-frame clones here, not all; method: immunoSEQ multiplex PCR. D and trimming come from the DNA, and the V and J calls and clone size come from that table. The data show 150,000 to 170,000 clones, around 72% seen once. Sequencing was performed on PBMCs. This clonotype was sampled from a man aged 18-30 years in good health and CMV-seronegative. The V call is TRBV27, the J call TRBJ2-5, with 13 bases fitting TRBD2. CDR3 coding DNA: TGTGCCAGCAGTTTAGGACTAGCGGGAGCCCTTGAGACCCAGTACTTC. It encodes CASSLGLAGALETQYF.